The 27 T cell receptor beta chains presented below share a single source sample, sequenced in a study of T cell responses to AZD1222 COVID-19 vaccine. Only in-frame clones appear in the TCRdb table, and some are missing; sequencing was by immunoSEQ multiplex PCR. The sample carries tens of thousands of clones, 70% to 90% recorded once. Sequencing used peripheral blood, obtained on day 0 of AZD1222 vaccination. These TCRs come from an adult in good health.

The V gene is TRBV19, the J gene TRBJ1-2; 8 positions agree with TRBD1. The CDR3 runs to 15 residues. Unmatched junction bases numbered 11, after V lost 5 bases and J lost 6 bases. CDR1 is LNHDA, CDR2 SQIVND, per germline (reference sequence). The CDR3 DNA sequence: TGTGCCAGTAGTGGCATCCAGACAGGGGAGCATGGCTACACCTTC. Encoded protein: CASSGIQTGEHGYTF.

This chain connects TRBV6-4 to TRBJ1-5; tentative D call: TRBD1 (5 bases). Trimming pared 0 bases from V and 0 bases from J, leaving 12 bases between. The V gene's germline CDR1 is MRHNA and CDR2 SNTAGT. The CDR3 runs to 17 residues. The CDR3 spells CASSDSRGGSSNQPQHF. The CDR3 DNA sequence: TGTGCCAGCAGTGACTCAAGGGGAGGGAGTAGCAATCAGCCCCAGCATTTT.

The chain uses TRBV6-1 and TRBJ1-1; possible D gene TRBD1, 6 bases. In germline, CDR1 is MNHNS, CDR2 SASEGT. This CDR3 spans 14 amino acids. V was pared by 2 bases and J by 5 bases, with 12 bases between. The CDR3 region has the DNA TGTGCCAGCAGTGAATACAACAGGGAAACTGAAGCTTTCTTT. Translated: CASSEYNRETEAFF.

J is TRBJ1-3 and V is TRBV5-4, with 8 bases lining up with TRBD1. This CDR3 is built from 15 residues. J gave up 4 bases and V 7 bases, and 10 bases lay outside the gene matches. From germline, CDR1 is SGHNT and CDR2 YYREEE (reference sequence). CDR3 residues: CASRQSGGSGNTIYF. DNA of the CDR3: TGTGCCAGCCGACAGTCAGGGGGCTCGGGAAACACCATATATTTT. The whole variable domain, filled in from reference TRBV5-4 and TRBJ1-3, reads ETGVTQSPTHLIKTRGQQVTLRCSSQSGHNTVSWYQQALGQGPQFIFQYYREEENGRGNFPPRFSGLQFPNYSSELNVNALELDDSALYLCASRQSGGSGNTIYFGEGSWLTVV.

V usage is TRBV4-2 and J usage is TRBJ2-3; TRBD2 agrees at 14 bases. With V trimmed by 5 bases and J by 6 bases, 7 bases remained unmatched. The CDR3 runs 16 residues. Germline V gene lookup returns CDR1 LGHNA and CDR2 YNFKEQ. The CDR3 loop is CASSSGLAGVSDTQYF. For the CDR3, the DNA is TGTGCCAGCAGCTCGGGACTAGCGGGAGTATCGGATACGCAGTATTTT.

As concerns this clone: The junction departs from germline at one end; a sequencing error may be responsible. The V gene is TRBV7-7, the J gene TRBJ2-5, with D perhaps assigned TRBD1 or TRBD2 (5 bases each). Per germline, CDR1 SSHAT and CDR2 FNYEAQ (reference sequence). The CDR3 length is 14 residues. CDR3 protein: CASSLGSGRETQYF. In nucleotides, the CDR3 is TGTGCTAGCAGCTTAGGGTCAGGGAGAGAGACCCAGTACTTC. Full variable domain (outside the CDR3, taken from reference TRBV7-7 and TRBJ2-5): GAGVSQSPRYKVTKRGQDVTLRCDPISSHATLYWYQQALGQGPEFLTYFNYEAQPDKSGLPSDRFSAERPEGSISTLTIQRTEQRDSAMYRCASSLGSGRETQYFGPGTRLLVL.

V gene TRBV3-1 (or the pseudogene TRBV3-2) combines with J gene TRBJ2-2; the match to TRBD1 covers 7 bases. The CDR3 consists of 15 residues. Germline V gives CDR1 LGHDT, CDR2 YNNKEL (reference sequence). Germline trimming cut 5 bases from V and 5 bases from J; bases unmatched to any gene: 8. This chain's CDR3 is CASSVGDRQTGELFF. Here the CDR3 DNA reads TGTGCCAGCAGCGTCGGGGACAGACAAACCGGGGAGCTGTTTTTT.

The V and J genes are TRBV18 and TRBJ2-3; TRBD2 is a possible D gene (6 bases). V lost 3 bases and J 4 bases, leaving 8 bases between the germline ends. The germline CDR1 and CDR2 sequences are KGHSH and LQKENI. The CDR3 loop spans 13 amino acids. In nucleotides, the CDR3 is TGTGCCAGCTCACCGCGGGAAGCAGATACGCAGTATTTT. This encodes CASSPREADTQYF.

This chain uses TRBV7-2 with TRBJ2-3; D ambiguous. V gave up 6 bases and J gave up 3 bases, with 7 bases separating them. CDR3 length: 12 residues. Germline-derived CDR1 and CDR2 are SGHTA and FQGNSA. The CDR3 DNA sequence: TGTGCCAGCAGGAGCGAAACAGATACGCAGTATTTT. This translates into CASRSETDTQYF.

V usage is TRBV11-2 and J usage is TRBJ1-1, with 7 positions matching TRBD1. Germline V lookup: CDR1 SGHAT, CDR2 FQNNGV. V shed 3 bases and J 3 bases; nucleotides not matched to a gene: 13. CDR3 length: 17 amino acids. The CDR3 reads CASSLVQGRTADTEAFF. Here the CDR3 DNA reads TGTGCCAGCAGCTTGGTACAGGGGAGGACGGCGGACACTGAAGCTTTCTTT.

The rearrangement joins TRBV6-6 to TRBJ1-1; D gene unclear. Germline V gives CDR1 MNHNY, CDR2 SVGAGI (reference sequence). Trimming took 0 bases from V and 0 from J, leaving 8 bases between them. The CDR3 contains 15 residues. CDR3 sequence (DNA): TGTGCCAGCAGTTACTCGGTAAAAATGAACACTGAAGCTTTCTTT. This gives the protein CASSYSVKMNTEAFF.

The chain joins TRBV11-2 to TRBJ2-7; D gene uncertain. V lost 3 bases and J 5 bases, leaving 11 bases between the germline ends. The germline V gene has CDR1 SGHAT and CDR2 FQNNGV. This CDR3 is 13 amino acids long. This chain's CDR3 is CASSLGRSDEQYF. The CDR3 DNA is TGTGCCAGCAGCTTGGGTAGAAGCGACGAGCAGTACTTC.

V and J are TRBV6-1 and TRBJ2-1, with 7 bases that match TRBD2. CDR3 length: 17 residues. V lost 0 bases to trimming and J lost 13 bases; unmatched junction nucleotides: 18. CDR1 and CDR2 from the germline V gene are MNHNS and SASEGT. Written as DNA, the CDR3 is TGTGCCAGCAGTGAAGCCCCCCGTTTTGGTAGCGGGTTTCCCCAGTTCTTC. Residues: CASSEAPRFGSGFPQFF.

J is TRBJ1-2 and V is TRBV19; possible D gene TRBD1, 5 bases. The germline CDR1 and CDR2 sequences are LNHDA and SQIVND (reference sequence). Trimming left V 6 bases short and J 4 bases short, with 18 bases between. The CDR3 totals 15 residues. CDR3: CASRSDSGGTYGYTF. The CDR3 region has the DNA TGTGCCAGTAGGAGCGACTCCGGAGGGACCTATGGCTACACCTTC.

This clone was found once. The rearrangement joins TRBV7-9 to TRBJ1-4; D is uncertain. Trimming left V 4 bases short and J 11 bases short, with 11 bases between. Germline loops: CDR1 SEHNR, CDR2 FQNEAQ (reference sequence). This CDR3 is built from 12 residues. The CDR3 DNA sequence: TGTGCCAGCAGCTCCTCGGAGGAGAAACTGTTTTTT. It codes for CASSSSEEKLFF.

The rearrangement links TRBV9 to TRBJ2-2, with TRBD2 matching 8 bases. CDR3 length: 15 residues. The germline V gene encodes CDR1 SGDLS and CDR2 YYNGEE. V shed 3 bases and J 1 base; nucleotides not matched to a gene: 2. The CDR3 DNA sequence: TGTGCCAGCAGCGAGGGACTAGAGAACACCGGGGAGCTGTTTTTT. Its protein is CASSEGLENTGELFF.

The count of this clone is one. This sequence joins TRBV5-1 and TRBJ2-2; 13 bases agree with TRBD2. J gave up 0 bases and V 9 bases, and 8 bases lay outside the gene matches. There are 17 residues in the CDR3. CDR1 is SGHRS and CDR2 is YFSETQ in the germline V gene. The CDR3 nucleotides read TGCGCCACTTCCCGGGGACTAGCGGGATCGAACACCGGGGAGCTGTTTTTT. Translated, it gives CATSRGLAGSNTGELFF. Looking up the rest from reference TRBV5-1 and TRBJ2-2 gives the full variable domain: KAGVTQTPRYLIKTRGQQVTLSCSPISGHRSVSWYQQTPGQGLQFLFEYFSETQRNKGNFPGRFSGRQFSNSRSEMNVSTLELGDSALYLCATSRGLAGSNTGELFFGEGSRLTVL.

The CDR3 DNA follows: TGTGCCACCCGGACTAGCGGGAGCGATGAGCAGTTCTTC. Translated, it gives CATRTSGSDEQFF. The rearrangement uses TRBV24-1 and TRBJ2-1; 13 nucleotides match TRBD2. The V gene end was trimmed by 9 bases and the J gene end by 8 bases; junction bases not matched to a gene: 3. CDR3 length equals 13 residues. The germline V gene encodes CDR1 KGHDR and CDR2 SFDVKD.

The chain has TRBV9 and TRBJ2-1, with 8 bases that match TRBD2. The germline gives CDR1 SGDLS, CDR2 YYNGEE. V gave up 3 bases and J gave up 2 bases; unmatched junction bases: 4. This CDR3 is built from 15 residues. CDR3 amino acids: CASSELAVPYNEQFF. CDR3 DNA sequence: TGTGCCAGCAGCGAACTAGCGGTACCCTACAATGAGCAGTTCTTC. The full variable domain, its missing parts supplied by reference TRBV9 and TRBJ2-1, is DSGVTQTPKHLITATGQRVTLRCSPRSGDLSVYWYQQSLDQGLQFLIQYYNGEERAKGNILERFSAQQFPDLHSELNLSSLELGDSALYFCASSELAVPYNEQFFGPGTRLTVL.

The rearrangement joins TRBV4-3 to TRBJ1-3, with no clear D. Germline V gene data show CDR1 as LGHNA and CDR2 as YSLEER. The CDR3 extends over 16 amino acids. The ends were cut back, 1 base at V and 0 bases at J, with 10 bases in the middle. The CDR3 spells CASSQVPGFSGNTIYF. The CDR3 nucleotides are TGCGCCAGCAGCCAAGTGCCCGGATTCTCTGGAAACACCATATATTTT.

The rearrangement uses TRBV6-6 and TRBJ1-3; D unclear. The V end was cut by 6 bases, the J end by 0 bases, with 9 bases between. Germline CDR1 is MNHNY and CDR2 is SVGAGI (reference sequence). The CDR3 consists of 14 residues. The CDR3 DNA follows: TGTGCCAGCAGCCCCGGTTACTCTGGAAACACCATATATTTT. This codes for CASSPGYSGNTIYF.

The rearrangement joins TRBV2 to TRBJ1-5; unclear D gene. The CDR3 sequence is 13 residues long. Germline lookup yields CDR1 SNHLY and CDR2 FYNNEI. V was shortened by 6 bases and J by 1 base, with 7 bases between the two germline ends. CDR3 sequence (DNA): TGTGCCAGCAGCTCGGACAGCAATCAGCCCCAGCATTTT. This gives the protein CASSSDSNQPQHF.

This chain uses TRBV10-2 with TRBJ1-5, with D maybe TRBD1 (6 bases). This CDR3 region has 14 residues. V was trimmed by 5 bases and J by 1 base, leaving 9 bases between them. Germline-derived CDR1 and CDR2 are WSHSY and SAAADI. Here the CDR3 DNA reads TGCGCCAGCAGTTGGCAGGGGAGCAATCAGCCCCAGCATTTT. Protein product: CASSWQGSNQPQHF.

This chain uses TRBV9 with TRBJ2-1; 9 bases are shared with TRBD2. Germline CDR1 and CDR2: SGDLS and YYNGEE. This CDR3 contains 15 residues. V was clipped by 3 bases and J by 2 bases; unmatched bases: 3. CDR3 in amino acids: CASSAASGTYNEQFF. CDR3 sequence (DNA): TGTGCCAGCAGCGCGGCTAGCGGGACCTACAATGAGCAGTTCTTC.

This clone appeared a few times. This sample includes further DNA sequences coding for the same CDR3. The J gene is TRBJ2-1, the V gene TRBV2; 9 bases align to TRBD2. Trimming cost V 1 base and J 3 bases; bases outside gene matches: 4. The CDR3 extends over 16 amino acids. From germline, CDR1 is SNHLY and CDR2 FYNNEI. CDR3 coding DNA: TGTGCCAGCAGTGAAGTGAGACTAGCGGTCTACAATGAGCAGTTCTTC. Translation gives CASSEVRLAVYNEQFF.

The V and J genes are TRBV19 and TRBJ1-5, with TRBD1 matching over 12 bases. This CDR3 has 16 amino acids. Per the germline V gene, CDR1 is LNHDA and CDR2 is SQIVND (reference sequence). After removal of 6 bases from V and 5 bases from J, the junction contained 8 bases not matched to a gene. CDR3 DNA: TGTGCCAGTAGCCTCTCGGGGACAGGGGGCTATCAGCCCCAGCATTTT. Its protein product is CASSLSGTGGYQPQHF.

V usage is TRBV30 and J usage is TRBJ1-4, with a weak D call TRBD1 (5 bases). The CDR3 extends over 20 amino acids. Between the trimmed V and J ends, which lost 0 bases and 5 bases, there was a span of 28 bases. Per the germline V gene, CDR1 is GTSNPN and CDR2 is SVGIG (reference sequence). For the CDR3, the DNA is TGTGCCTGGAGTGTACAACTTGGGGGACTGCTTTCTCGGTGGAATGAAAAACTGTTTTTT. As protein: CAWSVQLGGLLSRWNEKLFF.